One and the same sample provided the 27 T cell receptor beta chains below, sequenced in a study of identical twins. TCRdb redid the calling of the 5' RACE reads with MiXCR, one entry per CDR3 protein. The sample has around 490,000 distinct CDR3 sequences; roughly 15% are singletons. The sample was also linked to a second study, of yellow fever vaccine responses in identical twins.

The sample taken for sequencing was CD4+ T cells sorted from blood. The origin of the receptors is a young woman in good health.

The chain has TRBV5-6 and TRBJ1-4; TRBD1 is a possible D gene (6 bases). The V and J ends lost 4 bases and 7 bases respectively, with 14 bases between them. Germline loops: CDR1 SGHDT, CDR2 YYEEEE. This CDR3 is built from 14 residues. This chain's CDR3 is CASSMGGLGEKLFF. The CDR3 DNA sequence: TGTGCCAGCAGCATGGGGGGCTTGGGTGAAAAACTGTTTTTT.

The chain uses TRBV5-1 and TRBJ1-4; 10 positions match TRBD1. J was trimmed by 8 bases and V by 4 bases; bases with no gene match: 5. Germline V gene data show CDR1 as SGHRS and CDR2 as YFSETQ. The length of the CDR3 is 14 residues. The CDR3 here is CASSPDRGREKLFF. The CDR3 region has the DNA TGCGCCAGCAGCCCAGACAGGGGGCGCGAAAAACTGTTTTTT.

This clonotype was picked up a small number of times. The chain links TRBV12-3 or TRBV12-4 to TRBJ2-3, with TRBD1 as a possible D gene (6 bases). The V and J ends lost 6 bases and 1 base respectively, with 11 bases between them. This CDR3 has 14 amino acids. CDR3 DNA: TGTGCCAGCAGGATCACAGGGCGCACAGATACGCAGTATTTT. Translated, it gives CASRITGRTDTQYF.

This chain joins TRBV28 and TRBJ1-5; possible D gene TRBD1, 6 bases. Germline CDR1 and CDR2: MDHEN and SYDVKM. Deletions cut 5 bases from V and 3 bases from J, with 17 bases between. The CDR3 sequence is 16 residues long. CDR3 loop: CASSLRPGQFNQPQHF. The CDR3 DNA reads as TGTGCCAGCAGTCTGCGTCCCGGACAGTTCAATCAGCCCCAGCATTTT.

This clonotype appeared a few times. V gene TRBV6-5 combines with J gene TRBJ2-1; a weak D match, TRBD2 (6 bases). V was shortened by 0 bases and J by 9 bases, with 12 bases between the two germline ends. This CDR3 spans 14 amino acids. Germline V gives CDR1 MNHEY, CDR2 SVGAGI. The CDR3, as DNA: TGTGCCAGCAGTTACTCTGGTAGCGGCGGTGAGCAGTTCTTC. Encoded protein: CASSYSGSGGEQFF.

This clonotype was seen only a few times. DNA of the CDR3: TGTGCCAGCACCCCCGAGACTATGGGCGAGCAGTACTTC. This codes for CASTPETMGEQYF. This chain links TRBV25-1 with TRBJ2-7; D is perhaps TRBD2 (5 bases). V was cut by 7 bases and J by 6 bases, with 16 bases left in between. This CDR3 contains 13 residues. CDR1 MGHDK and CDR2 SYGVNS come from the germline V gene.

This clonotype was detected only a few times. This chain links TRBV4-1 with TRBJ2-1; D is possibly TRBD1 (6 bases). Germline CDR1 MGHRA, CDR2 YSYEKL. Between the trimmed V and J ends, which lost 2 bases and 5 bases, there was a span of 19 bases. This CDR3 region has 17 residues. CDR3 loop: CASSQRRQRGFHNEQFF. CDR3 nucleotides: TGCGCCAGCAGCCAAAGACGGCAGAGGGGGTTTCACAATGAGCAGTTCTTC.

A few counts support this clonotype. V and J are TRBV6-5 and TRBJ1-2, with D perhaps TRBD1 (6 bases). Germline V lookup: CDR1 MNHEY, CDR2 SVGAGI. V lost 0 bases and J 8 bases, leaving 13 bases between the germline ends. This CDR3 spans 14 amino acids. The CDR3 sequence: CASSYSGQRGGYTF. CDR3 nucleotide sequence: TGTGCCAGCAGTTACTCGGGACAACGAGGAGGCTACACCTTC.

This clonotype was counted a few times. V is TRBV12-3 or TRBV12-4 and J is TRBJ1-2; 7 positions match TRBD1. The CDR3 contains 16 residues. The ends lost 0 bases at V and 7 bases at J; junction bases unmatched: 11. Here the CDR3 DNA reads TGTGCCAGCAGTTTAGCGCTAACAGAGGGGGCGATTGGCTACACCTTC. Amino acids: CASSLALTEGAIGYTF.

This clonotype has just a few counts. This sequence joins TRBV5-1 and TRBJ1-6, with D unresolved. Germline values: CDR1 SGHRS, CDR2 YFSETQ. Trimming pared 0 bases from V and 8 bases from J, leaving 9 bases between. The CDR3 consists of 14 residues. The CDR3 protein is CASSLGGVDSPLHF. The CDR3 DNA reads TGCGCCAGCAGCTTGGGGGGTGTGGATTCACCCCTCCACTTT.

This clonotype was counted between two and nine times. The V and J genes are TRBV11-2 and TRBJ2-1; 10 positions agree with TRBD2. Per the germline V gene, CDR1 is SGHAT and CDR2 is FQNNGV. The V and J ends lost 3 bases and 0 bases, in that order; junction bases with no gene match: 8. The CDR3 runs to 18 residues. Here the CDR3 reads CASSFGLAADDSYNEQFF. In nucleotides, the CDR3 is TGTGCCAGCAGCTTCGGACTAGCGGCCGATGACTCCTACAATGAGCAGTTCTTC.

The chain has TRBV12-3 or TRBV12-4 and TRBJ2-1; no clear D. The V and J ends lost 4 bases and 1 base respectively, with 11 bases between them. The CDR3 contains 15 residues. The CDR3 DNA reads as TGTGCCAGCAGTTCCTGGGATGGATCCTACAATGAGCAGTTCTTC. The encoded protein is CASSSWDGSYNEQFF.

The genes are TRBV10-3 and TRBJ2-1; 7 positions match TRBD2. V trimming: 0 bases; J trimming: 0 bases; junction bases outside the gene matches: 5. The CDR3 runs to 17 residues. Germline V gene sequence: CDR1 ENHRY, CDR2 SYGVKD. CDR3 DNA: TGTGCCATCAGTGAGTCTGCAGCGGGAAGCTCCTACAATGAGCAGTTCTTC. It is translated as CAISESAAGSSYNEQFF.

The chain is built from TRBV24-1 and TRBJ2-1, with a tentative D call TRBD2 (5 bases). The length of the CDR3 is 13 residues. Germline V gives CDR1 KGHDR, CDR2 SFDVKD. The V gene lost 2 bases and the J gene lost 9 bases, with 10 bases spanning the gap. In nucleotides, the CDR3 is TGTGCCACCAGTGATTCAACTAGTGCTGAGCAGTTCTTC. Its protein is CATSDSTSAEQFF.

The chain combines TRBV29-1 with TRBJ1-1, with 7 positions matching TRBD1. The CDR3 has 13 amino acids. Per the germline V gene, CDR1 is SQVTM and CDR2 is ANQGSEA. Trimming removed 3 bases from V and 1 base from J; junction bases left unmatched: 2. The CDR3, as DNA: TGCAGCGTTGAGCAGGGGGGGAACACTGAAGCTTTCTTT. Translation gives CSVEQGGNTEAFF. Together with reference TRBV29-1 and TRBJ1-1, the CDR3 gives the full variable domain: SAVISQKPSRDICQRGTSLTIQCQVDSQVTMMFWYRQQPGQSLTLIATANQGSEATYESGFVIDKFPISRPNLTFSTLTVSNMSPEDSSIYLCSVEQGGNTEAFFGQGTRLTVV.

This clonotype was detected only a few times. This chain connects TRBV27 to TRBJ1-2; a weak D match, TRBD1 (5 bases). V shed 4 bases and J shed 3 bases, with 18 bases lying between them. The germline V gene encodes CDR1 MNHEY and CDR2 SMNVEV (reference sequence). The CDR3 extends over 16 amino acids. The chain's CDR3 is CASSSGTRDRDYGYTF. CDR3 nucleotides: TGTGCCAGCAGTTCCGGTACCCGGGACCGTGACTATGGCTACACCTTC.

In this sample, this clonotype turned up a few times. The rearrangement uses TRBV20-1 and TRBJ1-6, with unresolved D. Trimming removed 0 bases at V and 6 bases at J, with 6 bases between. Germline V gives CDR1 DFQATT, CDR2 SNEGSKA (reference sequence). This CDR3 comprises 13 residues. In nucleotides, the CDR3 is TGCAGTGCTAGAGATGCTGCTAATTCACCCCTCCACTTT. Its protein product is CSARDAANSPLHF.

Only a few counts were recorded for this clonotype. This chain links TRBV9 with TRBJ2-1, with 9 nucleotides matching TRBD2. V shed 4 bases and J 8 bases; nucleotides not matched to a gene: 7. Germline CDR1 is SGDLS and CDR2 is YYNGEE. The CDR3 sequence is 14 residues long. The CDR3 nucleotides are TGTGCCAGCAGCCTTAGCGGGAGTAGCGATGAGCAGTTCTTC. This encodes CASSLSGSSDEQFF.

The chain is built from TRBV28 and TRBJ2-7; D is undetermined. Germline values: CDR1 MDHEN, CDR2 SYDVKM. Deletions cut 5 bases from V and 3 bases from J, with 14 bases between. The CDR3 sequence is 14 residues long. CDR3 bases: TGTGCCAGCAGTGGGCCCCCCCGATACTACGAGCAGTACGTC. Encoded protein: CASSGPPRYYEQYV.

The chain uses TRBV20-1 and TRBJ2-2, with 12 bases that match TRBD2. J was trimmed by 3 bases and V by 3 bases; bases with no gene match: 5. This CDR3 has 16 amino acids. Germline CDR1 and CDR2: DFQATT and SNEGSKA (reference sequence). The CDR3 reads CSARTSGGLDTGELFF. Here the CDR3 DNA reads TGCAGTGCTAGGACTAGCGGGGGCCTTGACACCGGGGAGCTGTTTTTT.

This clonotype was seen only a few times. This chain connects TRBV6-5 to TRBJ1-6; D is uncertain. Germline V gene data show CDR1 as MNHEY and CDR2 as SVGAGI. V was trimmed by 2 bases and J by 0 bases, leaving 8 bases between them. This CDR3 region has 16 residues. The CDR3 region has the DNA TGTGCCAGCAGTTACAGTCGGAGCTCCTATAATTCACCCCTCCACTTT. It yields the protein CASSYSRSSYNSPLHF.

The CDR3 coding sequence is TGTGCCAGCAGCCGGGGACCGGGACAGAACTACGAGCAGTACGTC. Translation: CASSRGPGQNYEQYV. This chain joins TRBV3-1 and TRBJ2-7, with 7 bases fitting TRBD1. V lost 4 bases to trimming and J lost 3 bases; unmatched junction nucleotides: 9. In germline, CDR1 is LGHDT, CDR2 YNNKEL (reference sequence). The CDR3 totals 15 residues.

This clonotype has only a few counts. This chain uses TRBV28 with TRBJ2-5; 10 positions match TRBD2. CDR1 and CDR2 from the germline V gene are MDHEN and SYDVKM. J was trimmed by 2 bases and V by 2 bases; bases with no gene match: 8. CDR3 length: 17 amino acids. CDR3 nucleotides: TGTGCCAGCAGTTTACTGACCGGGACTAGCGCTCAAGAGACCCAGTACTTC. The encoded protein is CASSLLTGTSAQETQYF.

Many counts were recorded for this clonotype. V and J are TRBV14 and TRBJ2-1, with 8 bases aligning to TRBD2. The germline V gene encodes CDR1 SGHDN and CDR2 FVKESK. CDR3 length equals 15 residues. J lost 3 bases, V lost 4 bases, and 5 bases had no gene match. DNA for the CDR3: TGTGCCAGCAGCCCCGGGACTAGTTTCTACAATGAGCAGTTCTTC. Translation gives CASSPGTSFYNEQFF.

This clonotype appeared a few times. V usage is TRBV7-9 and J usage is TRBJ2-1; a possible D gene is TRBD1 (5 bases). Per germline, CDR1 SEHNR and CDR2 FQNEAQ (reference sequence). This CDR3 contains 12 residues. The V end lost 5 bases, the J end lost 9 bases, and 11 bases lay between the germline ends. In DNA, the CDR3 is TGTGCCAGCAGCCTTCAGGGCCTTGAGCAGTTCTTC. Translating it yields CASSLQGLEQFF.

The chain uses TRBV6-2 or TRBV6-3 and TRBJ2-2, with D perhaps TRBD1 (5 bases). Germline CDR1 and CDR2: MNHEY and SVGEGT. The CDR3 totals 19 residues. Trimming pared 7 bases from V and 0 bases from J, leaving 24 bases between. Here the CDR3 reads CASTRQKAAPYANTGELFF. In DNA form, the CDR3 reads TGTGCCAGCACCCGACAGAAGGCAGCCCCTTACGCGAACACCGGGGAGCTGTTTTTT.

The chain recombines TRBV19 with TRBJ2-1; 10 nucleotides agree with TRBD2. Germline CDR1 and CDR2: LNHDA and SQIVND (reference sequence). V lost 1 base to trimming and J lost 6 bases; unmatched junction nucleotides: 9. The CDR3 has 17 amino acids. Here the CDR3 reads CASSIATASGRPNEQFF. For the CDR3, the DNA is TGTGCCAGTAGTATAGCCACGGCTAGCGGGAGACCCAATGAGCAGTTCTTC.